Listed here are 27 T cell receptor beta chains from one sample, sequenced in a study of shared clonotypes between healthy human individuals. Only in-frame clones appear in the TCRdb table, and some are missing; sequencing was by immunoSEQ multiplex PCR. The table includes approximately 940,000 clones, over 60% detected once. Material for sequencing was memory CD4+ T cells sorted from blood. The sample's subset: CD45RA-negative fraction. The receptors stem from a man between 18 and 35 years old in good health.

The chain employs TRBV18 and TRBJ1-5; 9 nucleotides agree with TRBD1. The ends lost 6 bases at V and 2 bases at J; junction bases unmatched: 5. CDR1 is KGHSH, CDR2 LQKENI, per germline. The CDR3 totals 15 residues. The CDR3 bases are TGTGCCAGCTCGGAGGGACAGGGCGGCAATCAGCCCCAGCATTTT. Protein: CASSEGQGGNQPQHF.

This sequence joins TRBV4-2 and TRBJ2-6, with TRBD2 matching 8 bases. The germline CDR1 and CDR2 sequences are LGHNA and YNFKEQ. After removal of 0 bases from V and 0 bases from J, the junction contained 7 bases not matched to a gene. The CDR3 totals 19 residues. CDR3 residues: CASSQDLSGGYSGANVLTF. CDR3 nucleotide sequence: TGTGCCAGCAGCCAAGATCTAAGCGGGGGTTACTCTGGGGCCAACGTCCTGACTTTC.

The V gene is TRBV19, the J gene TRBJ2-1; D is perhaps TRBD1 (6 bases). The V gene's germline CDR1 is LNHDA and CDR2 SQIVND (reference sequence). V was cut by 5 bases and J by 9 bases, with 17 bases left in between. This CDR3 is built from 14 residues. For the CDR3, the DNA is TGTGCCAGTAGTCAAACAGCAGGGGTAGGTGAGCAGTTCTTC. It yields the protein CASSQTAGVGEQFF.

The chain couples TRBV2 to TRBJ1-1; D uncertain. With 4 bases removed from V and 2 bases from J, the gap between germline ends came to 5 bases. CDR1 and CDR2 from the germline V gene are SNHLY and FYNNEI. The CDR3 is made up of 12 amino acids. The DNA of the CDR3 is TGTGCCAGCAGTGTGATAAACACTGAAGCTTTCTTT. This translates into CASSVINTEAFF.

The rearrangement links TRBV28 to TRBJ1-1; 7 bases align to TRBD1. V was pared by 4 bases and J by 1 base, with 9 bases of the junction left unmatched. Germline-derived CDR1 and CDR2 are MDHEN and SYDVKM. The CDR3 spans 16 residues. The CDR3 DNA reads TGTGCCAGCAGTTCCGGAAAGGGGGCAGGGAACACTGAAGCTTTCTTT. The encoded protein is CASSSGKGAGNTEAFF.

Written as DNA, the CDR3 is TGTGCCAGCAGCCTCGGCCGGCAGGGGGGTTTGGATACGCAGTATTTT. Translating gives CASSLGRQGGLDTQYF. The V call is TRBV11-3, the J call TRBJ2-3, with D possibly TRBD1 on 7 matching bases. Germline CDR1 SGHNT, CDR2 YENEEA. This CDR3 contains 16 residues. The V end lost 5 bases, the J end lost 6 bases, and 21 bases lay between the germline ends.

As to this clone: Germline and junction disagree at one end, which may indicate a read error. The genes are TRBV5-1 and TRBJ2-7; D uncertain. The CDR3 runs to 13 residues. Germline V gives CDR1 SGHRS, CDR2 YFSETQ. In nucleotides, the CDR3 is TGCGCCAGCAGCTTGGACCCCCGGTACGGGCAGTACTTC. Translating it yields CASSLDPRYGQYF.

CDR3 protein: CASSQGPRGNEQFF. Written as DNA, the CDR3 is TGCGCCAGCAGCCAAGGACCCCGGGGCAATGAGCAGTTCTTC. The chain carries TRBV4-1 and TRBJ2-1, with D possibly being TRBD2 (5 bases). The CDR3 contains 14 residues. Germline V lookup: CDR1 MGHRA, CDR2 YSYEKL. Trimming took off 1 base at V and 6 bases at J, with 10 bases between the two ends.

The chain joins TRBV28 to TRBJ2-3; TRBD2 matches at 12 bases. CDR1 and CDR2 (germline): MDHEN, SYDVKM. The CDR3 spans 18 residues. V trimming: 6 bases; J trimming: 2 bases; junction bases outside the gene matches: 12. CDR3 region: CASSPSGGGPLLTDTQYF. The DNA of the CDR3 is TGTGCCAGCAGCCCTAGCGGGGGGGGACCGCTCCTCACAGATACGCAGTATTTT. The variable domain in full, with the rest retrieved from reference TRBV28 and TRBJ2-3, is DVKVTQSSRYLVKRTGEKVFLECVQDMDHENMFWYRQDPGLGLRLIYFSYDVKMKEKGDIPEGYSVSREKKERFSLILESASTNQTSMYLCASSPSGGGPLLTDTQYFGPGTRLTVL.

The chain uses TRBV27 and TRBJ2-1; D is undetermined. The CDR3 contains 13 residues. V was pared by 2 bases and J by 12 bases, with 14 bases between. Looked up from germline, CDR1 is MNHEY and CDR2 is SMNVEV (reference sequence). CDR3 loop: CASSLGQHSVQFF. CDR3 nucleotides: TGTGCCAGCAGTTTAGGTCAACACTCCGTGCAGTTCTTC.

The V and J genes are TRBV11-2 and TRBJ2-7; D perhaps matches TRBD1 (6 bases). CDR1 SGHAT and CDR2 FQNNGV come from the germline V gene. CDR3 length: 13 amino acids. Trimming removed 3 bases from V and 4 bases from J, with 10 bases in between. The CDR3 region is CASSLGRGYEQYF. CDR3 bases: TGTGCCAGCAGCTTGGGCAGGGGTTACGAGCAGTACTTC.

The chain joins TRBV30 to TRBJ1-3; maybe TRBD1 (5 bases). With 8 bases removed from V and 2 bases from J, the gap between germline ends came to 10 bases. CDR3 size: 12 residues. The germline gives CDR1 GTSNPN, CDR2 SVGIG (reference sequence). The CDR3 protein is CARGTAGNTIYF. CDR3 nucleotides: TGTGCCAGAGGGACTGCTGGAAACACCATATATTTT.

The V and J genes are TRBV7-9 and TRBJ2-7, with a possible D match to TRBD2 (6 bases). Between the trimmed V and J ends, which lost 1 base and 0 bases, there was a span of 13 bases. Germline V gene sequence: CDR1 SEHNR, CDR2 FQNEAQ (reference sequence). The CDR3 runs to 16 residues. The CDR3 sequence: CASSLVQAGDSYEQYF. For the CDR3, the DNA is TGTGCCAGCAGCTTAGTCCAAGCGGGTGACTCCTACGAGCAGTACTTC.

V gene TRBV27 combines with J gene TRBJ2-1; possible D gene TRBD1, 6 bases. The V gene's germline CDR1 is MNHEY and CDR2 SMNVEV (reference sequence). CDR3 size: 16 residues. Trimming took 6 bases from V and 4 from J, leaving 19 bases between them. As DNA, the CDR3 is TGTGCCAGCAGCTTACGTCAGGAGAGGGGGTACAATGAGCAGTTCTTC. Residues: CASSLRQERGYNEQFF.

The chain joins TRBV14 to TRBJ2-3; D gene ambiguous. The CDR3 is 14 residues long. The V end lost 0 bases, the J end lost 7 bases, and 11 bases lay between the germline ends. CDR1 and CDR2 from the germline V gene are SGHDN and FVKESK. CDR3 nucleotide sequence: TGTGCCAGCAGCCAAGATTTAGTAGGGAATACGCAGTATTTT. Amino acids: CASSQDLVGNTQYF.

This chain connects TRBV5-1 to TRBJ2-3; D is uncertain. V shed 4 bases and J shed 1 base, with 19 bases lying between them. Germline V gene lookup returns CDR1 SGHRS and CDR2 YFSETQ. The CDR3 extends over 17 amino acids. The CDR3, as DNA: TGCGCCAGCAGCGTACCCTCAGGTTTTGGTGGCACAGATACGCAGTATTTT. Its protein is CASSVPSGFGGTDTQYF.

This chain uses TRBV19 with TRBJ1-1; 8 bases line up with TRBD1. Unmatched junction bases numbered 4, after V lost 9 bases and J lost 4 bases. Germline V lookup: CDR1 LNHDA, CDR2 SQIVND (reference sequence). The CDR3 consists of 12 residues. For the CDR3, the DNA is TGTGCCAGCCGGGACAGGCCCACTGAAGCTTTCTTT. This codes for CASRDRPTEAFF.

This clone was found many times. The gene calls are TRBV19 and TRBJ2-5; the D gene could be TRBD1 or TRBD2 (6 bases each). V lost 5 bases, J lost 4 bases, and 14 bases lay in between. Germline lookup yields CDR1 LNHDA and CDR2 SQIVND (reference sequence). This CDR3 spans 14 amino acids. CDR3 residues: CASSAGGGGETQYF. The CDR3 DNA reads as TGTGCCAGTAGTGCCGGGGGCGGAGGAGAGACCCAGTACTTC. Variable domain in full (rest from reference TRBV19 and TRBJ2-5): DGGITQSPKYLFRKEGQNVTLSCEQNLNHDAMYWYRQDPGQGLRLIYYSQIVNDFQKGDIAEGYSVSREKKESFPLTVTSAQKNPTAFYLCASSAGGGGETQYFGPGTRLLVL.

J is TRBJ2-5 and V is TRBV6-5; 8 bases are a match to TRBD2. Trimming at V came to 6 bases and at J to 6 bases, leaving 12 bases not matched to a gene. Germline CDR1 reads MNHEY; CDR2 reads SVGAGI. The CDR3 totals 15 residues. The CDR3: CASRDPGLDLKTQYF. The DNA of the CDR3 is TGTGCCAGCAGAGATCCGGGACTAGACTTAAAGACCCAGTACTTC.

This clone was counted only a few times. This CDR3 reads CASSTSGKAKNIQYF. CDR3 sequence (DNA): TGTGCCAGCAGCACCAGTGGGAAAGCCAAAAACATTCAGTACTTC. The rearrangement links TRBV28 to TRBJ2-4, with unresolved D. CDR3 size: 15 residues. V gave up 6 bases and J gave up 0 bases, with 12 bases separating them. The V gene's germline CDR1 is MDHEN and CDR2 SYDVKM.

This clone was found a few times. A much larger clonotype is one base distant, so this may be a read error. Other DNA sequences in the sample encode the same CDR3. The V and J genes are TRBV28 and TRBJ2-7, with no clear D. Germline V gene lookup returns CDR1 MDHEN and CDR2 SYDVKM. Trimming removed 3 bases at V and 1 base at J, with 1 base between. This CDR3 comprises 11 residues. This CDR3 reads CASSFSYEQYF. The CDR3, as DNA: TGTGCCAGCAGTTTTTCCTACGAGCAGTACTTC.

The chain's CDR3 is CAWSVGGVNQPQHF. CDR3 DNA sequence: TGTGCCTGGAGTGTCGGTGGGGTAAATCAGCCCCAGCATTTT. The chain carries TRBV30 and TRBJ1-5; no reliable D call. Trimming left V 0 bases short and J 4 bases short, with 10 bases between. The CDR3 totals 14 residues. Per the germline V gene, CDR1 is GTSNPN and CDR2 is SVGIG (reference sequence).

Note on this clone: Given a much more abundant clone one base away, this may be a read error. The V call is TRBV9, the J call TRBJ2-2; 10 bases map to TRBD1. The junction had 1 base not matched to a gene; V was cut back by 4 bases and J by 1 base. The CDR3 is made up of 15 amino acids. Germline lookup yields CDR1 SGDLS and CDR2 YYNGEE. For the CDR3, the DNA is TGTGCCAGCAGCCGGGACAGGGGGAACACCGGGGAGCTGTTTTTT. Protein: CASSRDRGNTGELFF.

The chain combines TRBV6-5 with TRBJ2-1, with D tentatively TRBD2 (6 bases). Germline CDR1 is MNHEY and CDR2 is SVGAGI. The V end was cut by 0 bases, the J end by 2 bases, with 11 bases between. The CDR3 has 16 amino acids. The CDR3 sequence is CASSYSWRDPYNEQFF. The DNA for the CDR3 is TGTGCCAGCAGTTACTCGTGGCGGGACCCCTACAATGAGCAGTTCTTC.

The CDR3 DNA sequence: TGTGCCAGCAGTTACTCGATGACCGGGGCAGATACGCAGTATTTT. It specifies CASSYSMTGADTQYF. The chain employs TRBV6-5 and TRBJ2-3, with a weak D call TRBD2 (5 bases). Germline V gene sequence: CDR1 MNHEY, CDR2 SVGAGI. V lost 0 bases to trimming and J lost 4 bases, with 11 bases between them. This CDR3 is built from 15 residues.

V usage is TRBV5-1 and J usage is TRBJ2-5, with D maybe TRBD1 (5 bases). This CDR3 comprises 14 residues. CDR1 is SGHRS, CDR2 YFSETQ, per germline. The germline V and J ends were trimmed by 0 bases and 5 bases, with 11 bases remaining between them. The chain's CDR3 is CASSLGQLGETQYF. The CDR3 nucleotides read TGCGCCAGCAGCTTGGGACAGCTAGGGGAGACCCAGTACTTC.

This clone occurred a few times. CDR3 in amino acids: CASKTGMNTEAFF. CDR3 nucleotide sequence: TGTGCCAGTAAAACTGGGATGAACACTGAAGCTTTCTTT. The chain is built from TRBV19 and TRBJ1-1; D gene uncertain. The V gene lost 7 bases and the J gene lost 0 bases, with 9 bases spanning the gap. This CDR3 spans 13 amino acids. Germline CDR1 and CDR2: LNHDA and SQIVND (reference sequence).